This TCR beta chain came from a study of response to subunit inactivated influenza vaccine. CDR3 size: 11 residues. Trimming removed 6 bases at V and 4 bases at J, with 6 bases between. Germline V CDR1 and CDR2: MNHEY, SVGAGI. Each CDR3 protein is one row after TCRdb ran MiXCR on the RT-PCR reads. The sample shows hundreds of thousands of distinct CDR3 sequences, around 11% of them seen only once. This clonotype was counted between two and nine times. This sample also belongs to another study, concerning T cells expressing NK-cell markers. That source reports: cDNA encoding TCR beta was synthesized via 5'RACE template switching incorporating UMIs.

The TCR originated in a man between 50 and 59 years old who received an inactivated influenza vaccine. The V call is TRBV6-5, the J call TRBJ1-1; D unresolved. The specimen was PBMCs from blood, collected on the day of vaccination. The CDR3 loop reads CASRGITEAFF. As DNA, the CDR3 is TGTGCCAGCAGGGGGATCACTGAAGCTTTCTTT.